The present entry profiles one TCR beta chain with its context. Its antigen is not yet known. Base quality data are lacking; no much larger clone is found one base away. The sample belongs to a study of technical replicates of blood from several donors (dated 2017 in TCRdb). Via the germline V gene, CDR1 is SGHRS and CDR2 YFSETQ. The junction carries 10 bases between V and J, which are trimmed by 0 bases and 2 bases respectively. The CDR3 sequence holds 15 residues, the cysteine and phenylalanine included. Only the CDR3 DNA is retained, 45 bases long and in frame from the first base. Library preparation employed the immunoSEQ multiplex PCR assay. TCRdb took this table from immuneACCESS and kept in-frame rearrangements with V and J called. Such tables lack part of the clones; where checked against another copy, unresolved V genes explain under half of the gap, and the rest is unexplained. This sample gives around 63,000 clones in total; 95% to 98% of them show up just once. The leading ten clones occupy about 0.16% of the sample.

In this chain, TRBV5-1 is recombined with TRBJ2-3; no D gene is confidently identified. This clonotype originated in a human donor in good health. The sample taken for sequencing was T cells isolated from PBMCs. Here the CDR3 is given as CASSLGSRYTDTQYF. In nucleotide form, the sequence is TGCGCCAGCAGCTTGGGTAGCAGATACACAGATACGCAGTATTTT.